A single T cell receptor (beta chain) is shown here with its context. Looked up from germline, CDR1 is SGHRS and CDR2 is YFSETQ. V dropped 4 bases and J dropped 10; count of bases not matched to a gene: 6. The CDR3 has 14 amino acids. The data are from a study of control samples from healthy donors and cancer patients. Assay: immunoSEQ multiplex PCR; the TCRdb copy retains only in-frame clones and omits some. The table records under 200,000 clones, around 96% of them present only once. This clonotype originated in a woman aged 25-40 years in good health. The chain has TRBV5-1 and TRBJ1-6, with TRBD1 matching 9 bases. The source material was blood. CDR3 in amino acids: CASSLGTGQSPLHF. The CDR3, as DNA: TGCGCCAGCAGCCTCGGGACAGGGCAATCACCCCTCCACTTT.